A single sample is the source of the 14 T cell receptor beta chains below, sequenced in a study of OX40 agonist ivuxolimab in advanced cancers. Receptors were amplified or captured by the immunoSEQ multiplex PCR assay. The table comes from immuneACCESS by way of TCRdb, which keeps in-frame sequences with V and J called. Part of the clones is missing from these tables; in studies checked, under half for an unresolved V gene and the rest for unknown reasons. A total of approximately 74,000 clones appear in this sample, approximately 80% of them only once. The ten largest account for 5.5% to 6% of the sample. The source material was CD4+ or CD8+ T cells sorted from blood, sampled in a trial of the OX40 agonist ivuxolimab. Receptor source: an adult with an advanced solid tumor such as melanoma, head and neck, liver or kidney cancer.

CDR3 loop: CASSPRGGALAYNEQFF. The CDR3 nucleotides are TGTGCCAGCAGCCCCCGGGGAGGGGCTTTGGCCTACAATGAGCAGTTCTTC. The chain employs TRBV9 and TRBJ2-1; 7 bases line up with TRBD2. This CDR3 has 17 amino acids. The germline V gene has CDR1 SGDLS and CDR2 YYNGEE. The trim removed 4 bases at V and 2 bases at J, leaving 12 bases unmatched.

The rearrangement links TRBV7-8 to TRBJ1-5; possibly TRBD1 for D (5 bases). The CDR3 has 13 amino acids. Trimming shortened V by 5 bases and J by 6 bases, and 11 bases separated the two germline ends. Germline CDR1 and CDR2: SGHVS and FQNEAQ. The CDR3: CASSQGVVQPQHF. CDR3 bases: TGTGCCAGCAGCCAAGGGGTAGTTCAGCCCCAGCATTTT.

This clone was picked up a small number of times. The chain couples TRBV6-5 to TRBJ2-3; no clear D gene. Germline V gene lookup returns CDR1 MNHEY and CDR2 SVGAGI. V gave up 0 bases and J gave up 0 bases, with 1 base separating them. The CDR3 sequence is 13 residues long. CDR3 in amino acids: CASSYSSTDTQYF. The CDR3 DNA is TGTGCCAGCAGTTACTCTAGCACAGATACGCAGTATTTT.

This chain uses TRBV5-5 with TRBJ2-2; D unclear. The CDR3 is made up of 12 amino acids. From germline, CDR1 is SGHKS and CDR2 YYEKEE (reference sequence). V dropped 3 bases and J dropped 6 bases, with 6 bases sitting between them. In DNA form, the CDR3 reads TGTGCCAGCAGCTACGCCCCCGGGGAGCTGTTTTTT. This codes for CASSYAPGELFF. Based on the CDR3 plus reference TRBV5-5 and TRBJ2-2, the full variable domain is DAGVTQSPTHLIKTRGQQVTLRCSPISGHKSVSWYQQVLGQGPQFIFQYYEKEERGRGNFPDRFSARQFPNYSSELNVNALLLGDSALYLCASSYAPGELFFGEGSRLTVL.

The chain employs TRBV30 and TRBJ2-2; 12 nucleotides agree with TRBD2. The germline V gene encodes CDR1 GTSNPN and CDR2 SVGIG (reference sequence). Unmatched junction bases numbered 16, after V lost 3 bases and J lost 5 bases. The CDR3 length is 19 residues. Here the CDR3 reads CAWSPGASGGVVFTGELFF. CDR3 sequence (DNA): TGTGCCTGGAGCCCCGGCGCTAGCGGGGGGGTAGTGTTTACCGGGGAGCTGTTTTTT.

The chain couples TRBV28 to TRBJ2-3; 14 nucleotides match TRBD2. The trim removed 5 bases at V and 10 bases at J, leaving 8 bases unmatched. The V gene's germline CDR1 is MDHEN and CDR2 SYDVKM. The length of the CDR3 is 15 residues. The CDR3 protein is CASSETSGGAHAQYF. The CDR3 bases are TGTGCCAGCAGTGAGACTAGCGGGGGGGCCCATGCGCAGTATTTT. Full variable domain (remainder filled in from reference TRBV28 and TRBJ2-3): DVKVTQSSRYLVKRTGEKVFLECVQDMDHENMFWYRQDPGLGLRLIYFSYDVKMKEKGDIPEGYSVSREKKERFSLILESASTNQTSMYLCASSETSGGAHAQYFGPGTRLTVL.

The chain employs TRBV23-1 and TRBJ1-3, with D unclear. TRBV23-1 is marked as an open reading frame, function uncertain. This CDR3 contains 16 residues. Trimming took off 6 bases at V and 0 bases at J, with 15 bases between the two ends. This CDR3 is CASSLQHGYSGNTIYF. For the CDR3, the DNA is TGCGCCAGCAGCCTCCAACACGGCTACTCTGGAAACACCATATATTTT.

The V and J genes are TRBV5-1 and TRBJ1-2, with no clear D. CDR1 is SGHRS and CDR2 is YFSETQ in the germline V gene. CDR3 length equals 13 residues. The ends were cut back, 4 bases at V and 8 bases at J, with 15 bases in the middle. CDR3 sequence reads: CASSHGTGEGYTF. The CDR3 nucleotides are TGCGCCAGCAGCCACGGAACCGGAGAGGGCTACACCTTC.

This sequence joins TRBV19 and TRBJ1-5; D gene ambiguous. V dropped 3 bases and J dropped 2 bases, with 8 bases sitting between them. The CDR3 totals 14 residues. Germline CDR1 is LNHDA and CDR2 is SQIVND (reference sequence). CDR3 sequence: CASSIPGGNQPQHF. The CDR3 bases are TGTGCCAGTAGTATTCCTGGAGGCAATCAGCCCCAGCATTTT.

The genes are TRBV28 and TRBJ1-2, with a tentative D call TRBD1 (5 bases). From germline, CDR1 is MDHEN and CDR2 SYDVKM. The CDR3 contains 15 residues. The V end was cut by 6 bases, the J end by 4 bases, with 18 bases between. The CDR3 DNA reads TGTGCCAGCAGGGGGGGGAGAGAGGGTGGCTATGGCTACACCTTC. Its translation: CASRGGREGGYGYTF.

This chain connects TRBV6-5 to TRBJ1-1; the D is unclear. CDR3 size: 11 residues. Germline V gene data show CDR1 as MNHEY and CDR2 as SVGAGI. V lost 6 bases and J lost 1, with 3 bases in between. CDR3 sequence: CASRRNTEAFF. The CDR3, as DNA: TGTGCCAGCAGGCGGAACACTGAAGCTTTCTTT.

This chain links TRBV27 with TRBJ2-1, with 10 bases lining up with TRBD2. Looked up from germline, CDR1 is MNHEY and CDR2 is SMNVEV (reference sequence). V trimming: 2 bases; J trimming: 8 bases; junction bases outside the gene matches: 12. This CDR3 region has 17 residues. CDR3 amino acids: CASSLTQLAGISDEQFF. The CDR3 DNA reads TGTGCCAGCAGTTTAACACAACTAGCGGGAATCTCTGATGAGCAGTTCTTC.

The genes are TRBV28 and TRBJ1-4; no definite D call. The germline gives CDR1 MDHEN, CDR2 SYDVKM. Trimming took off 6 bases at V and 2 bases at J, with 10 bases between the two ends. The CDR3 covers 14 residues. The CDR3 loop is CASSPVMTNEKLFF. DNA of the CDR3: TGTGCCAGCAGCCCAGTGATGACTAATGAAAAACTGTTTTTT.

CDR3 region: CASSQRVSNEKLFF. The CDR3 DNA reads TGTGCCAGCAGCCAAAGGGTATCTAATGAAAAACTGTTTTTT. The chain combines TRBV14 with TRBJ1-4; D uncertain. The CDR3 contains 14 residues. Per germline, CDR1 SGHDN and CDR2 FVKESK. Trimming stripped 2 bases from V and 3 bases from J, with 7 bases between. Looking up the rest from reference TRBV14 and TRBJ1-4 gives the full variable domain: EAGVTQFPSHSVIEKGQTVTLRCDPISGHDNLYWYRRVMGKEIKFLLHFVKESKQDESGMPNNRFLAERTGGTYSTLKVQPAELEDSGVYFCASSQRVSNEKLFFGSGTQLSVL.